The next 25 T cell receptor beta chains were all read from a single sample in a study of CD8+ T cells in alopecia areata. Extracted from the samples, RNA was reverse transcribed into cDNA to serve as the sequencing template. Clones were read by immunoSEQ multiplex PCR, and TCRdb kept only the in-frame ones, dropping some. The sample lists under 250,000 clones, 50% to 60% seen once, with 0.45% in the top ten. The source material was CD4+ T cells sorted from blood, sampled at week 0. These receptor sequences come from a human donor with alopecia areata.

The V gene is TRBV27, the J gene TRBJ1-2; D remains unclear. Germline CDR1 and CDR2: MNHEY and SMNVEV (reference sequence). V lost 4 bases and J lost 3, with 12 bases in between. The CDR3 sequence is 14 residues long. For the CDR3, the DNA is TGTGCCAGCAGTTCGTTAGATGGGTACTATGGCTACACCTTC. It is translated as CASSSLDGYYGYTF.

This chain connects TRBV27 to TRBJ2-7; TRBD1 or TRBD2 may be the D gene (6 bases each). Trimming pared 3 bases from V and 4 bases from J, leaving 16 bases between. Germline assignment: CDR1 MNHEY and CDR2 SMNVEV (reference sequence). This CDR3 spans 15 amino acids. The DNA for the CDR3 is TGTGCCAGCAGTTTGTACGGGAAGGGGGGATACGAGCAGTACTTC. Amino acids: CASSLYGKGGYEQYF.

The chain recombines TRBV4-1 with TRBJ1-1; D is perhaps TRBD1 (5 bases). CDR1 is MGHRA and CDR2 is YSYEKL in the germline V gene. The CDR3 has 13 amino acids. V lost 4 bases to trimming and J lost 7 bases, with 13 bases between them. The DNA for the CDR3 is TGCGCCAGCAGCCGCTTCAGGGTGGATGAAGCTTTCTTT. Amino acids: CASSRFRVDEAFF.

The chain carries TRBV6-1 and TRBJ2-7, with D possibly TRBD2 on 5 matching bases. The CDR3 is made up of 15 amino acids. Germline CDR1 MNHNS, CDR2 SASEGT. Trimming took 3 bases from V and 3 from J, leaving 15 bases between them. The CDR3 sequence: CASSDQLGLYYEQYF. The CDR3 DNA reads TGTGCCAGCAGTGATCAACTAGGGCTCTACTACGAGCAGTACTTC.

As for this clone: This same CDR3 is encoded by further DNA sequences in the sample. J is TRBJ1-1 and V is TRBV6-6; D is ambiguous. CDR3 length: 13 amino acids. V lost 2 bases, J lost 1 base, and 5 bases lay in between. Germline V gives CDR1 MNHNY, CDR2 SVGAGI (reference sequence). CDR3: CASSYGQNTEAFF. As DNA, the CDR3 is TGTGCCAGCAGTTACGGCCAGAACACTGAAGCTTTCTTT.

The J gene is TRBJ2-7, the V gene TRBV5-1; D tentatively reads TRBD1 or TRBD2 (6 bases each). Trimming left V 3 bases short and J 2 bases short, with 12 bases between. CDR1 is SGHRS and CDR2 is YFSETQ in the germline V gene. This CDR3 is built from 14 residues. CDR3 nucleotides: TGCGCCAGCAGCTCTAGGGGGGAAGCCTACGAGCAGTACTTC. Translation: CASSSRGEAYEQYF. Variable domain in full (rest from reference TRBV5-1 and TRBJ2-7): KAGVTQTPRYLIKTRGQQVTLSCSPISGHRSVSWYQQTPGQGLQFLFEYFSETQRNKGNFPGRFSGRQFSNSRSEMNVSTLELGDSALYLCASSSRGEAYEQYFGPGTRLTVT.

The chain couples TRBV5-1 to TRBJ1-4; D may be TRBD1 (6 bases). V lost 4 bases and J 7 bases, leaving 17 bases between the germline ends. CDR1 is SGHRS and CDR2 is YFSETQ in the germline V gene. The CDR3 is 15 amino acids. The CDR3 loop is CASSPSLRGGEKLFF. In DNA form, the CDR3 reads TGCGCCAGCAGCCCCTCTCTCAGGGGCGGTGAAAAACTGTTTTTT.

This clone was found a few times. This chain uses TRBV20-1 with TRBJ2-1; D possibly corresponds to TRBD2 (6 bases). CDR1 and CDR2 (germline): DFQATT, SNEGSKA (reference sequence). The CDR3 consists of 11 residues. V was pared by 7 bases and J by 7 bases, with 11 bases between. The CDR3 DNA reads TGCAGTGGGGCTAGCGTTAATGAGCAGTTCTTC. Amino acid sequence: CSGASVNEQFF.

The rearrangement joins TRBV5-1 to TRBJ2-2; 14 bases are a match to TRBD2. The CDR3 is 18 residues long. The V and J ends lost 4 bases and 6 bases, in that order; junction bases with no gene match: 11. Germline V CDR1 and CDR2: SGHRS, YFSETQ. The CDR3 sequence: CASSKGTSGSGFPGELFF. The DNA for the CDR3 is TGCGCCAGCAGCAAAGGGACTAGCGGGAGCGGATTCCCCGGGGAGCTGTTTTTT.

This chain connects TRBV6-5 to TRBJ2-7; D is ambiguous. V was shortened by 2 bases and J by 7 bases, with 15 bases between the two germline ends. The V gene's germline CDR1 is MNHEY and CDR2 SVGAGI. This CDR3 is built from 14 residues. The CDR3 loop is CASSYNRQRREQYF. The DNA of the CDR3 is TGTGCCAGCAGTTACAATCGGCAGCGTCGAGAGCAGTACTTC.

In its sample, this clone was seen once. This rearrangement joins TRBV30 to TRBJ2-3, with no clear D. V was trimmed by 4 bases and J by 0 bases, leaving 20 bases between them. The CDR3 has 17 amino acids. Germline CDR1 and CDR2: GTSNPN and SVGIG (reference sequence). The CDR3 loop is CAWTLGRFLSSTDTQYF. The CDR3 DNA sequence: TGTGCCTGGACCCTAGGTCGCTTCCTTTCTAGCACAGATACGCAGTATTTT.

The CDR3 region has the DNA TGTGCCGCGGGTAGCGGGAACACAGATACGCAGTATTTT. As protein: CAAGSGNTDTQYF. The genes are TRBV19 and TRBJ2-3; 8 positions match TRBD2. The CDR3 has 13 amino acids. V was clipped by 11 bases and J by 2 bases; unmatched bases: 6. CDR1 is LNHDA, CDR2 SQIVND, per germline (reference sequence).

The chain couples TRBV27 to TRBJ2-3; TRBD1 matches at 8 bases. The germline V gene has CDR1 MNHEY and CDR2 SMNVEV (reference sequence). The CDR3 is made up of 14 amino acids. With 2 bases clipped from V and 7 bases from J, the junction kept 5 bases outside the gene matches. CDR3 region: CASSLRQGANTQYF. DNA of the CDR3: TGTGCCAGCAGTTTAAGGCAGGGGGCTAATACGCAGTATTTT.

The chain links TRBV5-1 to TRBJ2-1; 8 nucleotides agree with TRBD2. The CDR3 extends over 16 amino acids. V lost 0 bases and J lost 7; bases outside the gene matches: 9. CDR1 and CDR2 from the germline V gene are SGHRS and YFSETQ. DNA for the CDR3: TGCGCCAGCAGCTTGGATGGAGCGGGAGATATGAATGAGCAGTTCTTC. It yields the protein CASSLDGAGDMNEQFF.

This rearrangement joins TRBV6-5 to TRBJ2-1; the D is unclear. Germline-derived CDR1 and CDR2 are MNHEY and SVGAGI. This CDR3 is 13 amino acids long. Trimming stripped 0 bases from V and 6 bases from J, with 6 bases between. CDR3 nucleotides: TGTGCCAGCAGTTACTCTAAGGCCAATGAGCAGTTCTTC. It codes for CASSYSKANEQFF.

The chain links TRBV5-1 to TRBJ2-7; D might be TRBD2 (5 bases). Deletions cut 2 bases from V and 2 bases from J, with 14 bases between. Germline V gene data show CDR1 as SGHRS and CDR2 as YFSETQ. This CDR3 has 15 amino acids. CDR3: CASSFGPLGAYEQYF. CDR3 nucleotide sequence: TGCGCCAGCAGCTTCGGACCCCTCGGGGCCTACGAGCAGTACTTC.

The V and J genes are TRBV29-1 and TRBJ1-2; D gene uncertain. CDR1 and CDR2 (germline): SQVTM, ANQGSEA. The ends were cut back, 4 bases at V and 2 bases at J, with 8 bases in the middle. This CDR3 has 12 amino acids. The CDR3 DNA reads TGCAGCGTTGTTTCAGAAAACTATGGCTACACCTTC. This encodes CSVVSENYGYTF.

This clone came up once. The CDR3 DNA follows: TGTGCCAGCAGCCAAAACAGGGGAGTCAACGTCCTGACTTTC. Translation: CASSQNRGVNVLTF. The chain carries TRBV14 and TRBJ2-6; TRBD1 matches 7 bases. The CDR3 is made up of 14 amino acids. From germline, CDR1 is SGHDN and CDR2 FVKESK. The V segment lost 2 bases and the J segment 9 bases; nucleotides outside the gene matches: 4.

The count of this clone is one. A much bigger clone sits one base away, suggesting this may be a read error. V gene TRBV5-6 combines with J gene TRBJ2-2, with TRBD1 matching over 10 bases. Germline CDR1 and CDR2: SGHDT and YYEEEE. The trim removed 6 bases at V and 4 bases at J, leaving 3 bases unmatched. The CDR3 loop spans 14 amino acids. The CDR3 loop reads CASTRTGGTGELFF. CDR3 DNA sequence: TGTGCCAGCACCAGGACAGGGGGCACCGGGGAGCTGTTTTTT.

The rearrangement links TRBV7-9 to TRBJ2-5; 7 bases are a match to TRBD2. V was pared by 6 bases and J by 7 bases, with 14 bases of the junction left unmatched. Germline V gene sequence: CDR1 SEHNR, CDR2 FQNEAQ (reference sequence). The CDR3 contains 15 residues. The CDR3 loop is CASSYGGTGRRTQYF. Here the CDR3 DNA reads TGTGCCAGCAGTTACGGGGGGACGGGTAGGAGGACCCAGTACTTC.

The rearrangement joins TRBV7-8 to TRBJ2-3, with 10 bases aligning to TRBD2. J lost 0 bases, V lost 6 bases, and 0 bases had no gene match. The CDR3 has 14 residues. CDR1 SGHVS and CDR2 FQNEAQ come from the germline V gene. CDR3 sequence (DNA): TGTGCCAGCAGGACTAGCGGGAGCACAGATACGCAGTATTTT. Protein product: CASRTSGSTDTQYF.

The V gene is TRBV11-2, the J gene TRBJ1-4; no firm D call. Between the trimmed V and J ends, which lost 5 bases and 7 bases, there was a span of 23 bases. This CDR3 comprises 17 residues. CDR1 is SGHAT, CDR2 FQNNGV, per germline. Here the CDR3 DNA reads TGTGCCAGCAGCCTGGGTTACGGGCTGCAGTTTAGTGAAAAACTGTTTTTT. Translation gives CASSLGYGLQFSEKLFF.

The chain uses TRBV30 and TRBJ1-5; TRBD1 is a possible D gene (6 bases). V was pared by 2 bases and J by 1 base, with 12 bases between. CDR3 length: 15 amino acids. Germline CDR1 reads GTSNPN; CDR2 reads SVGIG (reference sequence). CDR3 protein: CAWSQKGVSNQPQHF. In DNA, the CDR3 is TGTGCCTGGAGTCAAAAGGGGGTAAGCAATCAGCCCCAGCATTTT.

This chain connects TRBV28 to TRBJ2-7; a possible D gene is TRBD2 (7 bases). The germline CDR1 and CDR2 sequences are MDHEN and SYDVKM. V lost 7 bases to trimming and J lost 6 bases, with 19 bases between them. This CDR3 has 14 residues. CDR3 in amino acids: CASIDLTRGAEQYF. The CDR3 DNA is TGTGCCAGCATCGACCTTACCCGGGGGGCCGAGCAGTACTTC. The variable domain in full, completed from reference TRBV28 and TRBJ2-7, reads DVKVTQSSRYLVKRTGEKVFLECVQDMDHENMFWYRQDPGLGLRLIYFSYDVKMKEKGDIPEGYSVSREKKERFSLILESASTNQTSMYLCASIDLTRGAEQYFGPGTRLTVT.

This clone has only a few counts. This chain links TRBV2 with TRBJ1-5; 8 bases line up with TRBD1. The junction had 7 bases not matched to a gene; V was cut back by 5 bases and J by 4 bases. CDR3 length: 15 amino acids. From germline, CDR1 is SNHLY and CDR2 FYNNEI. DNA of the CDR3: TGTGCCAGCAGTTTCCCGGGACAGGCAAATCAGCCCCAGCATTTT. This codes for CASSFPGQANQPQHF.